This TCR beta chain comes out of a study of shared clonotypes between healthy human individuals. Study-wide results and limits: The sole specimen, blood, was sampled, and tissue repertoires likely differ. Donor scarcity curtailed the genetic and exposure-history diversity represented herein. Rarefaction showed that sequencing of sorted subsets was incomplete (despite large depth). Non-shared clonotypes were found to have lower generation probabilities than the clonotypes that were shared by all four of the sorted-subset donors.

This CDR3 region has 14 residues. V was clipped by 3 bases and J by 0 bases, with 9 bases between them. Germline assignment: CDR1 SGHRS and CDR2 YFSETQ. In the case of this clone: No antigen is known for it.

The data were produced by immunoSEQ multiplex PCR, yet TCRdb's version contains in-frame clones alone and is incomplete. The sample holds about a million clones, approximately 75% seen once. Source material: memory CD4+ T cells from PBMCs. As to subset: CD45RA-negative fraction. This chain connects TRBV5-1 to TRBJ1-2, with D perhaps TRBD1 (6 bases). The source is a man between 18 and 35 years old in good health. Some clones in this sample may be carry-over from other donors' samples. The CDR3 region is CASSSGQPNYGYTF. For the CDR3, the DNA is TGCGCCAGCAGCTCCGGACAGCCTAACTATGGCTACACCTTC.